The 9 T cell receptor beta chains reported below all come from one sample, sequenced in a study of beta chain features in type 1 diabetes. Since all of the isolated RNA was reverse transcribed, expressed TCRB transcripts were what got sequenced. TCRdb's copy holds only in-frame clones and misses some; the assay was immunoSEQ multiplex PCR. The table shows under 900,000 clones, with around a sixth occurring only once. The sequenced material came from naive CD4+ T cells from blood. These receptors were obtained from a woman between 18 and 29 years old in good health.

In this sample, this clone turned up a few times. The sample contains more than one DNA sequence encoding this CDR3. The V call is TRBV5-4, the J call TRBJ2-3, with 8 bases matching TRBD2. The germline V gene has CDR1 SGHNT and CDR2 YYREEE (reference sequence). With 2 bases clipped from V and 3 bases from J, the junction kept 5 bases outside the gene matches. The CDR3 extends over 15 amino acids. In nucleotides, the CDR3 is TGTGCCAGCAGCTTATGGCTAGCGGGTACAGATACGCAGTATTTT. It specifies CASSLWLAGTDTQYF.

This clone turned up a few times. The chain combines TRBV28 with TRBJ2-2; no definite D call. This CDR3 has 15 residues. Deletions cut 4 bases from V and 1 base from J, with 10 bases between. The germline CDR1 and CDR2 sequences are MDHEN and SYDVKM. CDR3 region: CASSSGQVNTGELFF. The CDR3 region has the DNA TGTGCCAGCAGTTCCGGTCAGGTGAACACCGGGGAGCTGTTTTTT.

This clone came up a few times. The rearrangement uses TRBV19 and TRBJ1-5; tentatively, D is TRBD1 (6 bases). The CDR3 is 13 residues long. Germline-derived CDR1 and CDR2 are LNHDA and SQIVND (reference sequence). V lost 10 bases, J lost 7 bases, and 17 bases lay in between. The CDR3 loop reads CATESRDTQPQHF. The CDR3 region has the DNA TGTGCCACCGAGTCGCGGGACACCCAGCCCCAGCATTTT.

In its sample, this clone was seen a few times. This chain joins TRBV6-6 and TRBJ1-1, with D possibly TRBD1 on 5 matching bases. V lost 5 bases to trimming and J lost 0 bases, with 7 bases between them. CDR1 MNHNY and CDR2 SVGAGI come from the germline V gene (reference sequence). This CDR3 is 13 amino acids long. The CDR3 DNA sequence: TGTGCCAGCAGTCCGGGGGTGAACACTGAAGCTTTCTTT. Translated: CASSPGVNTEAFF.

This clone was picked up a small number of times. This sequence joins TRBV5-1 and TRBJ2-7; 8 bases are a match to TRBD1. Per the germline V gene, CDR1 is SGHRS and CDR2 is YFSETQ. Germline trimming cut 1 base from V and 4 bases from J; bases unmatched to any gene: 7. This CDR3 has 15 residues. CDR3 sequence reads: CASSLLPGTGYEQYF. Here the CDR3 DNA reads TGCGCCAGCAGCTTGTTACCCGGGACAGGTTACGAGCAGTACTTC.

This clone was observed a handful of times. V usage is TRBV28 and J usage is TRBJ2-7, with D uncertain. V lost 4 bases to trimming and J lost 9 bases, with 13 bases between them. The CDR3 sequence is 12 residues long. Germline CDR1 reads MDHEN; CDR2 reads SYDVKM. Here the CDR3 reads CASSSVTHLQYF. The CDR3 coding sequence is TGTGCCAGCAGTTCGGTGACACACTTGCAGTACTTC.

Points on this clone: Other DNA sequences within the sample encode an identical CDR3. The V gene is TRBV7-9, the J gene TRBJ2-7; 7 nucleotides agree with TRBD2. The CDR3 contains 13 residues. Losses at the gene ends were 5 bases for V and 3 bases for J; bases not matched to a gene: 4. CDR1 is SEHNR, CDR2 FQNEAQ, per germline (reference sequence). In DNA, the CDR3 is TGTGCCAGCAGCCGCAGGGAGGGCTACGAGCAGTACTTC. Translation: CASSRREGYEQYF.

The V call is TRBV4-1, the J call TRBJ2-2; TRBD2 matches at 14 bases. Germline CDR1 is MGHRA and CDR2 is YSYEKL. The CDR3 has 20 amino acids. V shed 2 bases, J shed 5 bases, and the junction held 13 bases outside the gene matches. The CDR3 sequence: CASSQKPGLAGASDTGELFF. CDR3 coding DNA: TGCGCCAGCAGCCAAAAACCGGGACTAGCGGGAGCGAGTGATACCGGGGAGCTGTTTTTT.

The chain employs TRBV7-8 and TRBJ2-6; D is ambiguous. The CDR3 totals 16 residues. Germline V gene sequence: CDR1 SGHVS, CDR2 FQNEAQ. V lost 4 bases, J lost 2 bases, and 12 bases lay in between. CDR3 sequence reads: CASSSYRSPGANVLTF. The DNA for the CDR3 is TGTGCCAGCAGCTCTTATCGGAGTCCTGGGGCCAACGTCCTGACTTTC.